One and the same sample provided the 24 T cell receptor beta chains below, sequenced in a study of molecular identifiers for immune sequencing clone quantification. MiXCR was run by TCRdb on the PCR reads, yielding one entry per CDR3 protein. The sample includes around 300,000 distinct CDR3 sequences, about 22% of them seen just once. Material: naive CD8+ T cells from blood, with Jurkat cell RNA spiked in. Subset meaning: FACS-sorted CD8+CD4-CCR7+CD45RA+ naive T cells. These receptors all come from a human donor in good health. Some libraries in this study had Jurkat cell RNA spiked in.

Regarding this clonotype: A read error may be the cause here, since a much bigger clone is one base away. The gene calls are TRBV27 and TRBJ1-5; D perhaps matches TRBD1 (5 bases). This CDR3 region has 15 residues. Germline V gene data show CDR1 as MNHEY and CDR2 as SMNVEV (reference sequence). The CDR3 DNA is TGTACCAGCAGTTTATTGGGGGAGGCCAATCAGCCCCAGCATTTT. Protein sequence: CTSSLLGEANQPQHF.

Points on this clonotype: Since a much larger clone is just one base distant, this may be a read error. Since no conserved phenylalanine or tryptophan closes the CDR3, a read error is the likely cause. The chain carries TRBV6-1 and TRBJ2-7; D not certain. V shed 6 bases and J shed 3 bases, with 12 bases lying between them. The germline V gene encodes CDR1 MNHNS and CDR2 SASEGT. CDR3 length equals 13 residues. CDR3 amino acids: CASRDQPHYEQYS. DNA of the CDR3: TGTGCCAGCAGAGACCAACCTCACTACGAGCAGTACTCC.

This clonotype was seen more than once but under ten times. V gene TRBV11-2 combines with J gene TRBJ2-7; 7 bases match TRBD1. This CDR3 has 15 amino acids. Unmatched junction bases numbered 9, after V lost 3 bases and J lost 4 bases. The germline gives CDR1 SGHAT, CDR2 FQNNGV. CDR3 amino acids: CASSFSQGQLYEQYF. DNA of the CDR3: TGTGCCAGCAGCTTTTCGCAGGGACAGCTATACGAGCAGTACTTC.

This clonotype appeared a few times. The chain recombines TRBV7-9 with TRBJ2-7; 7 bases agree with TRBD1. CDR1 SEHNR and CDR2 FQNEAQ come from the germline V gene (reference sequence). The CDR3 covers 14 residues. Trimming cost V 4 bases and J 2 bases; bases outside gene matches: 5. CDR3 residues: CASSSDRTPYEQYF. CDR3 DNA sequence: TGTGCCAGCAGCTCGGACAGGACCCCCTACGAGCAGTACTTC.

The gene calls are TRBV5-1 and TRBJ2-4; 8 bases fit TRBD1. Germline V lookup: CDR1 SGHRS, CDR2 YFSETQ. This CDR3 has 20 amino acids. Trimming took 2 bases from V and 0 from J; bases not matched to a gene: 16. The CDR3 DNA is TGCGCCAGCAGCTTATTTGGGGACAGGACCTATAACCTAGCCAAAAACATTCAGTACTTC. Translation gives CASSLFGDRTYNLAKNIQYF.

This clonotype was recorded only once. This may arise from a read error, as a much more abundant clone is one base away. As DNA, the CDR3 is TGTGCCAGCAGTGAAATCAGGGGGCAAACATATACGCAGTATTTT. This gives the protein CASSEIRGQTYTQYF. The genes are TRBV2 and TRBJ2-3; 8 positions match TRBD1. Germline-derived CDR1 and CDR2 are SNHLY and FYNNEI. CDR3 length: 15 amino acids. V trimming: 2 bases; J trimming: 7 bases; junction bases outside the gene matches: 8.

This clonotype was counted at least ten times. V gene TRBV28 combines with J gene TRBJ2-7; D gene uncertain. The germline gives CDR1 MDHEN, CDR2 SYDVKM. The V end lost 5 bases, the J end lost 11 bases, and 7 bases lay between the germline ends. The CDR3 runs to 9 residues. The CDR3 region is CASSELKYF. The CDR3 nucleotides are TGTGCCAGCAGTGAGCTGAAGTACTTC.

This clonotype was counted at least ten times. This chain connects TRBV12-3 or TRBV12-4 to TRBJ2-1; D is unclear. CDR3 length: 13 amino acids. V was cut by 3 bases and J by 0 bases, with 3 bases left in between. CDR3 in amino acids: CASSFGSYNEQFF. Here the CDR3 DNA reads TGTGCCAGCAGTTTTGGCTCCTACAATGAGCAGTTCTTC.

A note on this clonotype: Germline and junction disagree at one end, which may indicate a read error. The chain links TRBV19 to TRBJ2-4, with 7 bases lining up with TRBD1. There are 21 residues in the CDR3. Germline-derived CDR1 and CDR2 are LNHDA and SQIVND (reference sequence). CDR3 sequence: CASTLVWGSVWAGGSKNTQYF. The CDR3 DNA sequence: TGTGCCAGCACACTTGTCTGGGGCTCCGTCTGGGCAGGGGGTTCCAAAAACACTCAGTACTTC. Complete variable domain (other parts from reference TRBV19 and TRBJ2-4): DGGITQSPKYLFRKEGQNVTLSCEQNLNHDAMYWYRQDPGQGLRLIYYSQIVNDFQKGDIAEGYSVSREKKESFPLTVTSAQKNPTAFYLCASTLVWGSVWAGGSKNTQYFGAGTRLSVL.

The sample holds a few counts of this clonotype. The chain uses TRBV5-6 and TRBJ2-7; 7 bases are shared with TRBD1. CDR1 and CDR2 (germline): SGHDT, YYEEEE. The V and J ends lost 4 bases and 0 bases, in that order; junction bases with no gene match: 7. CDR3 length equals 15 residues. Here the CDR3 DNA reads TGTGCCAGCAGCGGAACCGGGACAGCCTCCTACGAGCAGTACTTC. It codes for CASSGTGTASYEQYF.

As to this clonotype: A read error is possible here, since a much larger clone lies one base away. The CDR3 region is CASSSGQYTEAFF. The CDR3 DNA reads as TGTGCCAGCAGCTCGGGACAGTACACTGAAGCTTTCTTT. The V call is TRBV7-9, the J call TRBJ1-1, with 7 bases matching TRBD1. This CDR3 contains 13 residues. Germline assignment: CDR1 SEHNR and CDR2 FQNEAQ (reference sequence). The ends lost 4 bases at V and 3 bases at J; junction bases unmatched: 2.

As to this clonotype: The conserved phenylalanine or tryptophan normally closing the CDR3 is absent here, so this likely arose from a read error. The chain employs TRBV28 and TRBJ2-3; 7 nucleotides align to TRBD1. After removal of 3 bases from V and 0 bases from J, the junction contained 3 bases not matched to a gene. CDR3 size: 15 residues. Germline lookup yields CDR1 MDHEN and CDR2 SYDVKM. CDR3 protein: CASSFGTESTDTQYL. In nucleotides, the CDR3 is TGTGCCAGCAGTTTCGGGACAGAGAGCACAGATACGCAGTATCTT.

Ten or more counts support this clonotype. V gene TRBV6-2 or TRBV6-3 combines with J gene TRBJ1-5; D unresolved. The V gene's germline CDR1 is MNHEY and CDR2 SVGEGT. The CDR3 has 13 amino acids. V lost 2 bases and J lost 7, with 9 bases in between. The CDR3 is CASSYGFGQPQHF. The CDR3 coding sequence is TGTGCCAGCAGTTACGGGTTCGGCCAGCCCCAGCATTTT.

On this clonotype: This may arise from a read error, as a much more abundant clone is one base away. The chain employs TRBV6-5 and TRBJ2-7; no firm D call. This CDR3 has 11 amino acids. Germline V gives CDR1 MNHEY, CDR2 SVGAGI. The CDR3 DNA is TGTGCCAACAGTACCTTGGGTGAGCAGTACTTC. Translated: CANSTLGEQYF.

The chain couples TRBV7-9 to TRBJ2-5; D tentatively reads TRBD1 or TRBD2 (5 bases each). Trimming pared 5 bases from V and 5 bases from J, leaving 15 bases between. Looked up from germline, CDR1 is SEHNR and CDR2 is FQNEAQ (reference sequence). This CDR3 is built from 14 residues. The CDR3 region is CASSVTRGWETQYF. The CDR3 DNA reads as TGTGCCAGCAGCGTGACCCGGGGCTGGGAGACCCAGTACTTC.

To note about this clonotype: Likely a read error: the CDR3 ends without its conserved phenylalanine or tryptophan. This chain joins TRBV30 and TRBJ2-3; 11 bases fit TRBD1. The CDR3 covers 14 residues. Germline assignment: CDR1 GTSNPN and CDR2 SVGIG (reference sequence). The CDR3 DNA reads TGTGCCTGTAGTGGGACAGGGGGTCCAGATACGCAGTATTTG. This gives the protein CACSGTGGPDTQYL.

This clonotype was seen at least ten times. The V and J genes are TRBV12-3 or TRBV12-4 and TRBJ2-7; possibly TRBD1 for D (7 bases). This CDR3 region has 12 residues. Trimming took 5 bases from V and 11 from J, leaving 16 bases between them. Here the CDR3 reads CASSPTRGTEYF. The CDR3 DNA reads TGTGCCAGCAGTCCCACCCGGGGGACAGAGTACTTC.

In this sample, this clonotype turned up a few times. The chain combines TRBV7-9 with TRBJ2-5; 8 positions agree with TRBD1. Germline V CDR1 and CDR2: SEHNR, FQNEAQ (reference sequence). Trimming took 8 bases from V and 2 from J; bases not matched to a gene: 7. CDR3 length: 14 amino acids. The CDR3: CASSGQEEQETQYF. CDR3 nucleotide sequence: TGTGCCAGCTCGGGACAGGAGGAACAAGAGACCCAGTACTTC.

This clonotype was recorded many times. The J gene is TRBJ2-2, the V gene TRBV29-1; D is unclear. The CDR3 consists of 14 residues. Germline values: CDR1 SQVTM, CDR2 ANQGSEA. Trimming left V 4 bases short and J 0 bases short, with 9 bases between. The CDR3 DNA reads TGCAGCGTTGTTCGTGGGTCGAACACCGGGGAGCTGTTTTTT. It is translated as CSVVRGSNTGELFF.

V gene TRBV15 combines with J gene TRBJ2-7; 8 bases are a match to TRBD1. Germline CDR1 reads LNHNV; CDR2 reads YYDKDF (reference sequence). The CDR3 has 15 amino acids. The V gene end was trimmed by 3 bases and the J gene end by 4 bases; junction bases not matched to a gene: 8. The CDR3, as DNA: TGTGCCACCAGCAGCTTCCAGGACAGGGCATACGAGCAGTACTTC. Amino acids: CATSSFQDRAYEQYF.

The chain carries TRBV6-6 and TRBJ1-5; a possible D gene is TRBD1 (5 bases). The length of the CDR3 is 16 residues. Germline CDR1 MNHNY, CDR2 SVGAGI (reference sequence). V was shortened by 2 bases and J by 0 bases, with 11 bases between the two germline ends. The CDR3 DNA sequence: TGTGCCAGCAGTTACCATGACAGATATAGCAATCAGCCCCAGCATTTT. Protein: CASSYHDRYSNQPQHF.

This clonotype was observed a few times. J is TRBJ2-2 and V is TRBV7-8, with 9 bases aligning to TRBD2. The J segment lost 4 bases and the V segment lost 8 bases, leaving 2 bases of the junction unmatched. Germline V gene sequence: CDR1 SGHVS, CDR2 FQNEAQ. The CDR3 spans 13 residues. The DNA for the CDR3 is TGTGCCAGCCGCGGGGGGGCCACCGGGGAGCTGTTTTTT. It specifies CASRGGATGELFF. The variable domain in full, completed from reference TRBV7-8 and TRBJ2-2, reads GAGVSQSPRYKVAKRGQDVALRCDPISGHVSLFWYQQALGQGPEFLTYFQNEAQLDKSGLPSDRFFAERPEGSVSTLKIQRTQQEDSAVYLCASRGGATGELFFGEGSRLTVL.

The chain is built from TRBV12-3 or TRBV12-4 and TRBJ2-7; D is unresolved. V shed 0 bases and J shed 3 bases, with 9 bases lying between them. This CDR3 spans 14 amino acids. In DNA, the CDR3 is TGTGCCAGCAGTTTAGCGCTAAGGGACTACGAGCAGTACTTC. Its translation: CASSLALRDYEQYF.

This clonotype came up a few times. The chain joins TRBV20-1 to TRBJ2-3; D may be TRBD2 (6 bases). There are 15 residues in the CDR3. V was pared by 6 bases and J by 4 bases, with 20 bases between. Germline V CDR1 and CDR2: DFQATT, SNEGSKA (reference sequence). The CDR3 reads CSAIGTPDRADTQYF. CDR3 in DNA: TGCAGTGCGATAGGGACTCCCGATCGCGCAGATACGCAGTATTTT.